This section outlines one T cell receptor beta chain sequence together with its context. This sample was taken from a study of blood T cell repertoires in COVID-19. Overall study context: Samples of COVID-19 (acute and convalescent) were obtained from the United States, Italy and Spain.

Germline V gene lookup returns CDR1 KGHSH and CDR2 LQKENI. This CDR3 region has 16 residues. V was clipped by 3 bases and J by 0 bases, with 9 bases between them. The assay was immunoSEQ multiplex PCR, and TCRdb's table has in-frame clones only and misses some. The data hold tens of thousands of clones, with approximately 91% observed a single time. The receptor was derived from a human donor in a cohort sampled during active COVID-19. The sequenced sample consisted of peripheral blood. J is TRBJ2-6 and V is TRBV18, with unresolved D. CDR3 protein: CASSPRSVSGANVLTF. The CDR3 bases are TGTGCCAGCTCACCTCGCAGTGTCTCTGGGGCCAACGTCCTGACTTTC.